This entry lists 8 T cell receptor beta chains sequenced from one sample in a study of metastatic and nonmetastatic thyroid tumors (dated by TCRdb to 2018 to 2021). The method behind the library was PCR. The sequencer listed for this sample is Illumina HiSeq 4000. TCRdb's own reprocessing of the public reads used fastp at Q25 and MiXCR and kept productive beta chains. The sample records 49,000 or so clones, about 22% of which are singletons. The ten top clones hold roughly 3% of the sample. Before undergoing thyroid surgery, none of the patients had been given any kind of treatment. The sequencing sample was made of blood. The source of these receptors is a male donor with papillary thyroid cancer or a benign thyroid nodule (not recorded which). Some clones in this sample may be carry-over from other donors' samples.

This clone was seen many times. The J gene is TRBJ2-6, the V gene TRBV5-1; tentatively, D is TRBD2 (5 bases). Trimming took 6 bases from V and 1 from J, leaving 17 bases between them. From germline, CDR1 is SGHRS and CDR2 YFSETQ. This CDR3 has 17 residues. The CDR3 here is CASNQRGIDSGANVLTF. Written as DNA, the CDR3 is TGCGCCAGCAACCAACGGGGTATTGATTCTGGGGCCAACGTCCTGACTTTC. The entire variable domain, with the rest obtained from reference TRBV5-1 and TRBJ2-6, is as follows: KAGVTQTPRYLIKTRGQQVTLSCSPISGHRSVSWYQQTPGQGLQFLFEYFSETQRNKGNFPGRFSGRQFSNSRSEMNVSTLELGDSALYLCASNQRGIDSGANVLTFGAGSRLTVL.

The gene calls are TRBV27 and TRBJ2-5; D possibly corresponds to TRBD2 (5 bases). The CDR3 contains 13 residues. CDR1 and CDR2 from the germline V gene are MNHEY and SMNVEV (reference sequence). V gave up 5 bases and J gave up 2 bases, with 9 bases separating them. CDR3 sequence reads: CASSGGSQETQYF. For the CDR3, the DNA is TGTGCCAGCAGTGGAGGCTCTCAAGAGACCCAGTACTTC.

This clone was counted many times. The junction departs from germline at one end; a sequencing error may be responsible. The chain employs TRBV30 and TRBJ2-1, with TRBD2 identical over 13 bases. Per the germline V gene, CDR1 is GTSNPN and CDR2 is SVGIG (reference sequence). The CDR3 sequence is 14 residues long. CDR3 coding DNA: TGTGCCTGGAGCGGACTAGCGGGAGACAATGGGCAGTTCTTC. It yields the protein CAWSGLAGDNGQFF.

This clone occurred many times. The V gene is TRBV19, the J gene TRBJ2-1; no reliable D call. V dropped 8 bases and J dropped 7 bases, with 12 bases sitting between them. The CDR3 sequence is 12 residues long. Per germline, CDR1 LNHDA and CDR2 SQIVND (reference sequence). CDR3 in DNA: TGTGCCAGTTTTACACCCCCTAATGAGCAGTTCTTC. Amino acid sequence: CASFTPPNEQFF.

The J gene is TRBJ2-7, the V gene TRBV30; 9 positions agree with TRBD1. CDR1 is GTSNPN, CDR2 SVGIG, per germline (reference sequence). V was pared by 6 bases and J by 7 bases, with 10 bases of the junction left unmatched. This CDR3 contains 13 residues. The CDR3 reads CACCGTGLVEQYF. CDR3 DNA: TGTGCCTGTTGCGGGACAGGGTTGGTGGAGCAGTACTTC.

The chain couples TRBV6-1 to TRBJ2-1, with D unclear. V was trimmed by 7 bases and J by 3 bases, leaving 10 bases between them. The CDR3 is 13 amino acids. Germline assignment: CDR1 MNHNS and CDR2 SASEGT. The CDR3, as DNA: TGTGCCAGCACTCCAAGAGGCTACAATGAGCAGTTCTTC. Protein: CASTPRGYNEQFF.

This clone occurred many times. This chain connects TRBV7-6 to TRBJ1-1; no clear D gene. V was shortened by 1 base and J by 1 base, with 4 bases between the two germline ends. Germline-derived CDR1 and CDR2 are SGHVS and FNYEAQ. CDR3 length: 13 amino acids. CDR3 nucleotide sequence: TGTGCCAGCAGCTTAGACCAGAACACTGAAGCTTTCTTT. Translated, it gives CASSLDQNTEAFF.

The CDR3 loop reads CASSLDYYNEQFF. The CDR3 DNA sequence: TGTGCCAGCAGCTTGGACTACTACAATGAGCAGTTCTTC. The chain is built from TRBV5-4 and TRBJ2-1; D unresolved. Germline V gives CDR1 SGHNT, CDR2 YYREEE (reference sequence). This CDR3 has 13 residues. V lost 0 bases, J lost 3 bases, and 4 bases lay in between.